This T cell receptor beta chain was found in a study of cytomegalovirus exposure and HLA in healthy donors listed by TCRdb under 2017. Context from the whole study: An earlier analysis of some 600 of the donors reported approximately 280 Gb of sequence data and about 120 million unique TCR beta sequences obtained from around 180 million T cells. The number of typed donors differed by locus: about 620-640 for A, B, C, DRB1 and DQB1; about 520 for DQA1; roughly 600 for DPA1; and some 470 for DPB1. In addition to the first cohort of 666 subjects, a separate validation cohort of 120 different subjects was used. Of the roughly 420 genotyped donors, roughly 76% were placed in the genetic ancestry cluster associated with self-reported Caucasian donors. In a later analysis, previously published TCR beta repertoires from roughly 710 donors were re-analyzed and high-resolution HLA genotyping was added so that TCR occurrence patterns could be studied. Using immunosequencing, the study profiled T cell repertoires from 666 subjects and related those repertoires to cytomegalovirus serostatus. Because of strong linkage in the cohort, five DR-DQ haplotypes were treated as single units for association and clustering. High-throughput TCR immunosequencing, statistical association of individual TCRs with disease status, and machine learning were combined to predict cytomegalovirus infection status. An earlier analysis of 587 of the donors used high-throughput TCR beta sequencing to judge whether each TCR beta V gene segment behaved as functional or pseudogenic. All discovery cohort repertoires had been generated on a single sequencing platform. The study was designed to test whether signatures of past pathogen exposure could be identified by cataloging public T cell receptors. Alongside the repertoire data, information on donor age, sex, ethnicity and CMV serostatus was compiled. Across 398 genotyped donors of the cohort, an average of about 200,000 unique TCR beta nucleotide sequences per donor were sequenced, and 15% to 20% of those sequences were non-productive. In the later analysis, no new phenotypic data were used to find candidate immune exposures; instead, reliance was placed on TCR beta sequences and their occurrence across donors. HLA typing covered class I and class II loci at four-digit resolution. An early release covering some 640 HLA-typed donors comprised around 300 gigabases of sequencing data and approximately 80 million unique TCR sequences. A later genetic analysis took genome-wide SNP genotypes for about 55% of the 666 donors and used that subset as a discovery cohort. What the authors observed across the whole study: A further reported finding was that TCR beta sequences accurately predicted the HLA-A and HLA-B alleles for most subjects in the first cohort. The authors suggested that the approach could potentially be extended to other disease states and immunological phenotypes. Correlated functional status among segregating V segments might be attributable to linkage disequilibrium, but an unknown experimental factor could not be ruled out. When HLA alleles, especially DR and DQ, strongly co-occurred, attributing TCR associations to individual alleles was difficult. A few of the identified cytomegalovirus-associated TCR beta chains were confirmed in vitro to be specific for cytomegalovirus antigens. Most TCR sequences were seen in very few donors, while some public TCRs were found in many individuals. An earlier analysis of approximately 500 of the donors showed that most TCR beta V segments appeared in productive rearrangements either about 87% or about 30% of the time, which broadly matched IMGT annotations. Specific HLA alleles were associated with more than 15,000 TCR beta sequences at a false discovery rate of 0.05 in a later analysis. Only TCR beta chains were sequenced in this cohort, and the absence of alpha or paired-chain data limited detectable features. Roughly uniform sequencing depth across donors was assumed in presence/absence analyses, although this assumption may not hold. V-gene and J-gene trimming of TCR beta chains was associated with a missense DCLRE1C variant in a later genetic analysis, and the association was replicated in an independent cohort. Immune exposure information for the cohort was limited to CMV serostatus. In a later analysis, several top co-occurrence clusters were reported to appear linked to parvovirus B19, influenza, CMV and Epstein-Barr virus. According to a later genetic analysis, donors in an Asian-associated ancestry cluster had fewer N-insertions in productive TCRs than the roughly 670-donor mean. Because the 87-base-pair reads could not distinguish some IMGT-functional V segments, including TRBV6-2 and TRBV6-3, those segments were excluded. Because counts were too low, about 17 rarely observed V segments, including chromosome 9 orphons, were excluded from the earlier analysis of some 540 of the donors. According to a later analysis, most CMV-associated TCR beta chains appeared to be HLA-restricted, and the HLA associations seemed to be driven largely by CMV exposure. The study gave a list of more than 150 TCR beta chains associated with cytomegalovirus. The classifier was reported to diagnose cytomegalovirus status with high specificity and sensitivity in both the original cohort and the validation cohort. In a later analysis, HLA-associated TCR beta chains showed more clonal expansion and lower generation probabilities than non-associated chains that were equally common. A later analysis found that TCR association rates varied across HLA loci, with DRB1 alleles showing the most associated TCRs and HLA-C alleles the fewest. The sequencing pipeline was judged likely to have produced a cluster of highly shared sequence variants as a technical artifact. Because HLA typing was unavailable for some donors at each locus, only the typed subset was used in association tests.

The CDR3 holds 14 amino acids from the cysteine to the phenylalanine. Only CDR3 DNA is held: 42 bases, read in frame from base 1. CDR1 and CDR2, looked up from the germline V gene (reference sequence), are LNHNV and YYDKDF. V ends up 4 bases short and J 1 base short, with an unmatched junction base count of 3. The table lists this clone with a few counts. It has no known antigen specificity. No base quality values were provided; no much bigger clone lies one nucleotide off. The cohort comprised around 690 healthy bone marrow donors. At the time of sampling, all cohort members were nominally healthy, though unrecorded immune exposures were likely present. The donor was CMV seronegative and belonged to the group of 320 or so seronegative cohort members. A peripheral blood sample was provided by each donor, and peripheral blood mononuclear cells were used for TCR beta sequencing. Genomic DNA was extracted from the blood cell samples with the Qiagen DNeasy Blood Extraction Kit.

The library came from the immunoSEQ multiplex PCR assay. For the multiplex PCR, a mixture combining 60 forward primers for TCR Vbeta segments and 13 reverse primers for TCR Jbeta segments was used. The CDR3 region of rearranged TCR beta genes was amplified from genomic DNA with a multiplex PCR assay. Amplified TCR beta libraries were sequenced as 87-base-pair reads on the Illumina HiSeq System. As for the original processing: Across the roughly 670 repertoires, a later analysis counted tens of millions of unique TCR beta chains, approximately 10 million of which were shared by at least two donors. Raw reads were error-corrected and collapsed into unique sequences with a nearest-neighbor algorithm that merged closely related sequences to remove PCR and sequencing errors. CDR3 sequences were aligned to IMGT reference sequences to assign V, D and J gene segments. For a sequence to be retained, at least a six-nucleotide match to both a V gene segment and a J gene segment was required. A rearrangement counted as productive if the CDR3 had no stop codons and remained in frame with V and J, and every other rearrangement counted as non-productive. Following IMGT convention, CDR3 was defined as the stretch from the second conserved V-encoded cysteine up to the conserved J-encoded phenylalanine. The earlier analysis of 587 of the donors excluded sequences that lacked an unambiguous match to a single V gene segment. In an earlier analysis of roughly 500 of the donors, V segments were called functional above 56.7% productive rearrangements and were called segregating when the between-donor standard deviation exceeded 5%. A statistical classification framework was developed to diagnose cytomegalovirus status using the catalog of TCR beta chain sequences. A later analysis assigned V and J genes by comparing TCR nucleotide sequences with IMGT/GENE-DB human TR gene sequences. A later analysis assigned CDR3 sequences and most-parsimonious VDJ recombination scenarios with the TCRdist pipeline. A later analysis defined each TCR beta chain by its CDR3 amino acid sequence plus V-gene family, and excluded reads lacking a unique V-gene family. A later analysis removed over 500 highly shared, low-generation-probability nucleotide sequences to deal with suspected cross-contamination and a sequencing artifact. In a later analysis, a clonal expansion index for each public chain was calculated from normalized within-repertoire ranks of inferred template counts. In a later analysis, generation probabilities were computed with a VDJ recombination model fitted to out-of-frame rearrangements, and the resulting probabilities were checked against IGoR. In a later analysis, hypergeometric tests were used to score TCR-TCR, TCR-HLA and TCR-CMV co-occurrence, with a repertoire-size bias correction applied to TCR pairs. In a later analysis, false discovery rates were estimated by permuting HLA or CMV assignments 20 times. A later analysis grouped co-occurring TCRs with DBSCAN, adding TCRdist sequence similarity when clustering within HLA-allele-positive subsets. Repertoires with fewer than 30,000 or more than 120,000 public chains were left out of co-occurrence clustering, as were five repertoires with anomalous nucleotide sharing. This is the immuneACCESS table as TCRdb keeps it, with only in-frame sequences that have V and J called. A part of the clones is gone; compared with another copy, unresolved V genes explain less than half, and the rest is unexplained. That table gives V, J and clone size, and the DNA gave D and trimming. The sample profile shows roughly 80,000 clones; approximately 80% of them were found once. The top ten hold around 3.5% of the sample.

This receptor was identified in a man aged 35 to 55 in good health and CMV-seronegative. Material: PBMCs. The rearrangement joined TRBV15 to TRBJ1-1, and 7 junctional nucleotides match TRBD1. The CDR3 amino acid sequence is: CATSNQGENTEAFF. The DNA reads as follows: TGTGCCACCAGCAATCAGGGGGAGAACACTGAAGCTTTCTTT.